Listed below are T cell receptor beta chains from one sample, sequenced in a study of blood T cell repertoires in COVID-19. Only in-frame clones appear in the TCRdb table, and some are missing; sequencing was by immunoSEQ multiplex PCR. Among 90,000 to 150,000 clones listed, around three quarters were seen once. The sample was peripheral blood. The source is an elderly woman with acute or convalescent COVID-19. Each CDR3 is given with its conserved first and last residue. A D gene is named only where the DNA matches it firmly. The listing skips clone size in some rows; elsewhere it reads once, few, many or a size class.

-,TRBJ1-3,TRBV28,-,CASTLRVKRNTIYF,TGTGCCAGCACCCTCAGGGTAAAAAGAAACACCATATATTTT
-,TRBJ2-6,TRBV5-6,-,CASSSFAGANVLTF,TGTGCCAGCAGCTCGTTTGCTGGGGCCAACGTCCTGACTTTC
-,TRBJ1-2,TRBV15,-,CATSREYGGAELSYGYTF,TGTGCCACCAGCAGAGAATATGGGGGCGCAGAACTTAGCTATGGCTACACCTTC
few,TRBJ2-5,TRBV5-1,-,CASSLAGLQEETQYF,TGCGCCAGCAGCTTGGCTGGATTACAGGAAGAGACCCAGTACTTC
once,TRBJ2-7,TRBV5-6,-,CASSLWGLVYEQYF,TGTGCCAGCAGCCTGTGGGGGCTGGTCTACGAGCAGTACTTC
-,TRBJ2-5,TRBV4-3,-,CASSRRLQETQYF,TGCGCCAGCAGCCGTAGACTACAAGAGACCCAGTACTTC
-,TRBJ2-3,TRBV6-1,TRBD1,CASSDDRGLLNTQYF,TGTGCCAGCAGTGATGACAGGGGGCTCTTGAATACGCAGTATTTT
-,TRBJ1-1,TRBV5-6,-,CASSLFGVNTEAFF,TGTGCCAGCAGCTTGTTTGGAGTGAACACTGAAGCTTTCTTT
-,TRBJ1-5,TRBV6-4,TRBD1,CASTSKRDRISNQPQHF,TGTGCCAGCACCTCCAAAAGGGACAGGATAAGCAATCAGCCCCAGCATTTT
-,TRBJ1-1,TRBV7-2,-,CASSLYNTEAFF,TGTGCCAGCAGCTTATATAACACTGAAGCTTTCTTT
-,TRBJ1-4,TRBV5-4,-,CASRQGREGKLFF,TGTGCCAGCAGACAGGGCCGGGAGGGAAAACTGTTTTTT
-,TRBJ2-1,TRBV4-1,-,CASSQEVARRARNEQFF,TGCGCCAGCAGCCAAGAAGTCGCTCGGCGGGCCCGGAATGAGCAGTTCTTC
-,TRBJ2-7,TRBV3-1/TRBV3-2,TRBD1,CASTRDSLSEQYF,TGTGCCAGCACCCGGGACAGCTTGAGCGAGCAGTACTTC
-,TRBJ2-5,TRBV7-6,TRBD1,CASSSDRGWQETQYF,TGTGCCAGCAGCTCCGACAGGGGGTGGCAAGAGACCCAGTACTTC
-,TRBJ1-2,TRBV28,TRBD1,CASSFSGGYGYTF,TGTGCCAGCAGTTTCTCAGGGGGCTATGGCTACACCTTC
-,TRBJ1-1,TRBV30,TRBD1,CAWSPDRDTEAFF,TGTGCCTGGAGCCCCGACAGGGATACTGAAGCTTTCTTT
-,TRBJ2-1,TRBV7-2,TRBD1,CASSPGTGNYNEQFF,TGTGCCAGCAGTCCAGGGACAGGAAATTACAATGAGCAGTTCTTC
-,TRBJ2-7,TRBV28,TRBD1,CASTKPTGGLWEQYF,TGTGCCAGCACCAAACCGACAGGGGGCCTCTGGGAGCAGTACTTC
-,TRBJ2-7,TRBV7-3,-,CASSRTSSVEQYF,TGTGCCAGCAGCCGAACTAGCTCCGTCGAGCAGTACTTC
-,TRBJ2-5,TRBV7-9,-,CASSLLSRGPAETQYF,TGTGCCAGCAGCTTGTTATCCAGGGGCCCGGCGGAGACCCAGTACTTC
-,TRBJ1-4,TRBV15,TRBD1,CATSRRQGAGEKLFF,TGTGCCACCAGCAGACGACAGGGCGCTGGAGAAAAACTGTTTTTT
-,TRBJ1-2,TRBV28,-,CASSPGGVDYGYTF,TGTGCCAGCAGTCCGGGGGGGGTGGACTATGGCTACACCTTC
-,TRBJ1-1,TRBV6-1,-,CASSEVGRGSEAFF,TGTGCCAGCAGTGAAGTGGGCAGGGGAAGTGAAGCTTTCTTT
-,TRBJ2-3,TRBV5-1,TRBD2,CASSKTSGGRTDTQYF,TGCGCCAGCAGCAAAACTAGCGGGGGCCGCACAGATACGCAGTATTTT
-,TRBJ2-4,TRBV19,-,CASSIDLSPGGQNIQYF,TGTGCCAGTAGTATAGATCTTAGCCCCGGAGGTCAAAACATTCAGTACTTC
-,TRBJ2-1,TRBV28,TRBD1,CASRHTGEGEQFF,TGTGCCAGCAGGCACACAGGGGAAGGGGAGCAGTTCTTC
few,TRBJ1-4,TRBV14,-,CASSHGGALVEKLFF,TGTGCCAGCAGCCACGGCGGGGCCCTCGTAGAAAAACTGTTTTTT
-,TRBJ1-2,TRBV6-1,-,CASNERGRGYTF,TGTGCCAGCAATGAACGGGGGAGAGGCTACACCTTC
-,TRBJ2-5,TRBV24-1,TRBD2,CATSVSGSKETQYF,TGTGCCACCAGTGTTAGCGGGAGTAAAGAGACCCAGTACTTC
-,TRBJ2-2,TRBV4-3,-,CASSQGATSNTGELFF,TGCGCCAGCAGCCAAGGGGCTACGTCGAACACCGGGGAGCTGTTTTTT
-,TRBJ2-7,TRBV10-1,-,CASRRKSYEQYF,TGCGCCAGCAGGAGGAAGTCCTACGAGCAGTACTTC
-,TRBJ1-5,TRBV27,-,CASILRCFRSGQYSNQPQHF,TGTGCCAGCATCTTAAGGTGCTTTAGGTCCGGACAATATAGCAATCAGCCCCAGCATTTT
once,TRBJ2-7,TRBV27,TRBD2,CASSFLAGGRPEQYF,TGTGCCAGCAGTTTCCTAGCGGGAGGGCGCCCCGAGCAGTACTTC
few,TRBJ2-1,TRBV7-9,TRBD1,CASSTPGTGIYNEQFF,TGTGCCAGCAGCACCCCCGGGACAGGCATATACAATGAGCAGTTCTTC
-,TRBJ1-1,TRBV9,TRBD1,CAGSVGSRQGRGTEAFF,TGTGCCGGCAGCGTAGGATCAAGACAGGGTCGGGGCACTGAAGCTTTCTTT
-,TRBJ2-3,TRBV20-1,-,CSARASDTQYF,TGCAGTGCTAGAGCCTCTGATACGCAGTATTTT
once,TRBJ2-7,TRBV5-4,-,CASSLEQGSAPPYF,TGTGCCAGCAGCTTGGAACAGGGATCCGCACCACCTTACTTC
-,TRBJ2-1,TRBV7-3,TRBD2,CASSWQASGYNEQFF,TGTGCCAGCAGCTGGCAGGCTAGCGGTTACAATGAGCAGTTCTTC
-,TRBJ1-4,TRBV9,-,CASSRGNEKLFF,TGTGCCAGCTCCCGGGGAAATGAAAAACTGTTTTTT
-,TRBJ2-2,TRBV5-8,-,CASSAQGSAGQAGELFF,TGTGCCAGCAGCGCGCAGGGTAGTGCGGGGCAGGCCGGGGAGCTGTTTTTT
few,TRBJ1-1,TRBV7-2,-,CASSLGFEGTGGTEAFF,TGTGCCAGCAGCTTAGGTTTCGAGGGGACGGGGGGCACTGAAGCTTTCTTT
-,TRBJ2-7,TRBV6-5,-,CASRGGNYEQYF,TGTGCCAGTAGAGGGGGAAACTACGAGCAGTACTTC
-,TRBJ2-7,TRBV7-7,-,CASSLDGGSEQYF,TGTGCTAGCAGCTTAGACGGGGGTAGCGAGCAGTACTTC
-,TRBJ2-7,TRBV20-1,TRBD2,CSASPGRADTYEQYF,TGCAGTGCTAGTCCCGGGAGGGCAGACACCTACGAGCAGTACTTC
few,TRBJ2-7,TRBV4-2,TRBD2,CASSPRSSGATYEQYF,TGTGCCAGCAGCCCGCGATCTAGCGGAGCTACCTACGAGCAGTACTTC